This TCR beta chain comes out of a study of T cell changes during pregnancy in multiple sclerosis. The CDR3 length is 15 residues. Germline CDR1 is SGHTA and CDR2 is FQGNSA. Unmatched junction bases numbered 2, after V lost 0 bases and J lost 7 bases. Repertoires were generated with immunoSEQ multiplex PCR, while TCRdb's copy carries only in-frame clones and drops some. The sample has tens of thousands of clones, 88% seen once. V is TRBV7-2 and J is TRBJ1-4; 10 bases map to TRBD1. Sequences were derived from CD4+ T cells from peripheral blood mononuclear cells, sampled before pregnancy. The TCR originated in a female donor with multiple sclerosis, enrolled in a pregnancy study. The CDR3 DNA reads TGTGCCAGCAGCTTAGCTCGGGACAGGGGTGAAAAACTGTTTTTT. It encodes CASSLARDRGEKLFF. Variable domain in full (rest from reference TRBV7-2 and TRBJ1-4): GAGVSQSPSNKVTEKGKDVELRCDPISGHTALYWYRQSLGQGLEFLIYFQGNSAPDKSGLPSDRFSAERTGGSVSTLTIQRTQQEDSAVYLCASSLARDRGEKLFFGSGTQLSVL.